The rows below give T cell receptor beta chains drawn from one sample of a study of glioma-infiltrating T cells. Each CDR3 protein gets one entry after TCRdb re-called the multiplex PCR reads with MiXCR. The data hold 150,000 or so distinct CDR3 sequences, with around 42% observed a single time. Sequenced input: glioma tissue, nonneoplastic brain tissue, or PBMCs (not recorded which). These receptors came from a human donor with low-grade glioma or glioblastoma, undergoing nonglioma brain surgery, or in good health (not recorded which). The CDR3 runs from the conserved cysteine through the conserved F or W. A D gene is named only where the DNA matches it firmly. Clone size, where shown, is once, few, many, or a class for clones that have expanded.

d_call: TRBD1; clone_size: few; j_call: TRBJ1-6; v_call: TRBV6-2/TRBV6-3; cdr3_aa: CASSYPTGTATNSPLHF; cdr3_nt: TGTGCCAGCAGTTACCCGACCGGGACAGCCACAAATTCACCCCTCCACTTT
d_call: TRBD1; clone_size: -; j_call: TRBJ2-2; v_call: TRBV7-2; cdr3_aa: CASSSGQRAGELFF; cdr3_nt: TGTGCCAGCAGCTCGGGACAGCGAGCCGGGGAGCTGTTTTTT
d_call: -; clone_size: -; j_call: TRBJ2-1; v_call: TRBV6-6; cdr3_aa: CASSYTVGQSSYNEQFF; cdr3_nt: TGTGCCAGCAGTTACACAGTGGGTCAGAGCTCCTACAATGAGCAGTTCTTC
d_call: -; clone_size: few; j_call: TRBJ2-3; v_call: TRBV6-1; cdr3_aa: CASSALAGTQYF; cdr3_nt: TGTGCCAGCAGTGCCCTAGCCGGTACGCAGTATTTT
d_call: TRBD1; clone_size: -; j_call: TRBJ1-2; v_call: TRBV6-1; cdr3_aa: CASSNYRGYYGYTF; cdr3_nt: TGTGCCAGCAGTAACTACAGGGGCTACTATGGCTACACCTTC
d_call: -; clone_size: -; j_call: TRBJ1-3; v_call: TRBV27; cdr3_aa: CASSLREVNTIYF; cdr3_nt: TGTGCCAGCAGTTTACGGGAGGTAAACACCATATATTTT
d_call: -; clone_size: -; j_call: TRBJ1-3; v_call: TRBV28; cdr3_aa: CASSYGGLSGNTIYF; cdr3_nt: TGTGCCAGCAGTTACGGTGGGCTCTCTGGAAACACCATATATTTT
d_call: -; clone_size: few; j_call: TRBJ2-3; v_call: TRBV7-2; cdr3_aa: CASSFGTTEGTQYF; cdr3_nt: TGTGCCAGCAGCTTCGGGACCACCGAGGGCACGCAGTATTTT
d_call: TRBD1; clone_size: -; j_call: TRBJ1-6; v_call: TRBV24-1; cdr3_aa: CASRGSGIYNSPLHF; cdr3_nt: TGTGCCAGCAGGGGGAGCGGAATCTATAATTCACCCCTCCACTTT
d_call: -; clone_size: -; j_call: TRBJ2-1; v_call: TRBV12-3/TRBV12-4; cdr3_aa: CASSLSDNAYNEQFF; cdr3_nt: TGTGCCAGCAGTTTATCCGACAATGCCTACAATGAGCAGTTCTTC
d_call: TRBD1; clone_size: -; j_call: TRBJ2-1; v_call: TRBV7-8; cdr3_aa: CASSLFEGARSYNEQFF; cdr3_nt: TGTGCCAGCAGCTTGTTTGAGGGGGCTCGGTCCTACAATGAGCAGTTCTTC
d_call: -; clone_size: -; j_call: TRBJ2-7; v_call: TRBV7-2; cdr3_aa: CASSLRSWGEVNEQYF; cdr3_nt: TGTGCCAGCAGCTTACGGTCGTGGGGGGAAGTCAACGAGCAGTACTTC
d_call: TRBD1; clone_size: -; j_call: TRBJ1-2; v_call: TRBV7-9; cdr3_aa: CASNLGQGKNYGYTF; cdr3_nt: TGTGCCAGCAACTTGGGACAGGGGAAAAACTATGGCTACACCTTC
d_call: -; clone_size: -; j_call: TRBJ2-5; v_call: TRBV6-6; cdr3_aa: CASSYATGQETQYF; cdr3_nt: TGTGCCAGCAGTTACGCGACAGGACAAGAGACCCAGTACTTC
d_call: -; clone_size: many; j_call: TRBJ2-5; v_call: TRBV7-2; cdr3_aa: CASSLSGTQETQYF; cdr3_nt: TGTGCCAGCAGCCTATCTGGTACACAAGAGACCCAGTACTTC
d_call: -; clone_size: -; j_call: TRBJ2-5; v_call: TRBV12-3/TRBV12-4; cdr3_aa: CASSLTETQYF; cdr3_nt: TGTGCCAGCAGTTTAACAGAGACCCAGTACTTC
d_call: -; clone_size: -; j_call: TRBJ2-7; v_call: TRBV20-1; cdr3_aa: CSAYAAGHEQYF; cdr3_nt: TGCAGTGCCTACGCGGCTGGTCACGAGCAGTACTTC
d_call: -; clone_size: -; j_call: TRBJ1-3; v_call: TRBV10-3; cdr3_aa: CAIRGGFSSGNTIYF; cdr3_nt: TGTGCCATCAGGGGAGGTTTTAGCTCTGGAAACACCATATATTTT